Following are 3 T cell receptor beta chains from one sample sequenced in a study of T-cell memory formation after mild COVID-19. TCRdb ran MiXCR on the 5' RACE reads and lists one entry per CDR3 protein. The data show approximately 260,000 distinct CDR3 sequences, with more than 15% seen just once and about 21% held by the top ten. The source material was PBMCs or a T cell subset sorted from them (not recorded which). These receptor sequences come from a man aged 18-30 years who had mild COVID-19 (a few samples of this study predate the infection). Cell type and time point are not known.

The chain links TRBV27 to TRBJ2-7, with D perhaps TRBD1 (6 bases). Germline V gives CDR1 MNHEY, CDR2 SMNVEV (reference sequence). Trimming pared 5 bases from V and 0 bases from J, leaving 11 bases between. This CDR3 is 14 amino acids long. DNA of the CDR3: TGTGCCAGCAGTCCACAGGACAGCTCCTACGAGCAGTACTTC. It translates to CASSPQDSSYEQYF.

This chain uses TRBV13 with TRBJ1-6, with TRBD1 matching over 7 bases. In germline, CDR1 is PRHDT, CDR2 FYEKMQ (reference sequence). The CDR3 extends over 18 amino acids. J was trimmed by 2 bases and V by 1 base; bases with no gene match: 8. CDR3 DNA: TGTGCCAGCAGCTTAGCACAGGGGCTAGGGACCTATAATTCACCCCTCCACTTT. It translates to CASSLAQGLGTYNSPLHF.

This clonotype showed up just a few times. The chain recombines TRBV7-9 with TRBJ2-4; 7 bases align to TRBD1. Trimming at V came to 3 bases and at J to 0 bases, leaving 17 bases not matched to a gene. Germline V gene sequence: CDR1 SEHNR, CDR2 FQNEAQ (reference sequence). The CDR3 runs to 20 residues. The CDR3 nucleotides are TGTGCCAGCAGCTTCGGATTCCGGGACAGCATATCTCTAGCCAAAAACATTCAGTACTTC. As protein: CASSFGFRDSISLAKNIQYF.